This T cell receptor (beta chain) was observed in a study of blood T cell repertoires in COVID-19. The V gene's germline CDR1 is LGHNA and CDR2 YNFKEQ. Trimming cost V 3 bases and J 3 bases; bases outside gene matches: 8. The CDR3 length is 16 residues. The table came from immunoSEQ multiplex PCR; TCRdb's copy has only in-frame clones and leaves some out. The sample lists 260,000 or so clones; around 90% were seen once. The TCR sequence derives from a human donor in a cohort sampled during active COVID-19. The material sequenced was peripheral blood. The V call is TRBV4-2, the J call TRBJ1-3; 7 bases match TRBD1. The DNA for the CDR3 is TGTGCCAGCAGCCAGCCAGGGGGAAGTAGTGGAAACACCATATATTTT. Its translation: CASSQPGGSSGNTIYF.